This TCR beta chain stems from a study of cytomegalovirus exposure and HLA in healthy donors. V trimming: 2 bases; J trimming: 5 bases; junction bases outside the gene matches: 11. Germline V gives CDR1 MNHEY, CDR2 SMNVEV (reference sequence). The length of the CDR3 is 16 residues. A remark on this clone: Antigen: not known.

With 60 Vbeta and 13 Jbeta primers, the PCR was carried out. Authors' methods: Among the unique TCR beta chains that a later analysis counted, 80 million to 100 million in all, about 10 million were shared. TCRdb's copy holds only in-frame clones and misses some; the assay was immunoSEQ multiplex PCR. That table furnishes V, J and clone size, whereas the DNA furnished D and trimming. The repertoire holds approximately 120,000 clones, with around 85% as singletons. Study findings and constraints: The dataset shows that most TCR sequences were rare, while some public TCRs occurred in many donors.

The clonotype originates from a woman in her 30s in good health and CMV-seropositive. The rearrangement links TRBV27 to TRBJ2-5; 7 nucleotides align to TRBD2. The sample was PBMCs. The CDR3 reads CASSLVRQAGAETQYF. CDR3 bases: TGTGCCAGCAGTTTAGTAAGGCAGGCGGGAGCGGAGACCCAGTACTTC.